This T cell receptor (beta chain) was recorded in a study of T cell therapy after organ transplantation. Study in general: CMV-specific T cells, median 1.92 x 10^8, were given as 2 to 6 intravenous infusions. Blood for the short-term post-therapy sample came 4 to 8 weeks after therapy.

For this clone: Its matching antigen is unknown.

Time point in this sample: 4-8 weeks after completion of therapy. Only in-frame clones appear in the TCRdb table, and some are missing; sequencing was by immunoSEQ multiplex PCR. The data hold approximately 20,000 clones, with about 81% observed a single time. The sequencing used CD8+ T cells from blood, collected after autologous CMV-specific T cell therapy. This clonotype was obtained from a human patient who had received a solid organ transplant and had CMV disease. Some T cells may arise from the graft donor.

CDR3 DNA: TGCGCCAGCAGATATACCGGGACAGGACAAGGAAGGTATGGCTACACCTTC. This encodes CASRYTGTGQGRYGYTF. The rearrangement uses TRBV5-1 and TRBJ1-2; 8 bases are shared with TRBD1. Germline values: CDR1 SGHRS, CDR2 YFSETQ. This CDR3 spans 17 amino acids. J gave up 5 bases and V 5 bases, and 17 bases lay outside the gene matches.